Listed below are T cell receptor beta chains from one sample, sequenced in a study of T cell responses to AZD1222 COVID-19 vaccine. The data were produced by immunoSEQ multiplex PCR, yet TCRdb's version contains in-frame clones alone and is incomplete. Of some 150,000 clones detected, 92% appear once; the ten largest clones hold approximately 3.4%. The specimen comprised peripheral blood, sampled 28 days after the second AZD1222 dose. The origin of the receptors is an adult who received the AZD1222 COVID-19 vaccine. CDR3s include the opening cysteine and the closing phenylalanine or tryptophan. The D gene is left open where the match is weak. Expanded clones are given a class, and other clones once, few, many or no size at all.

DNA	CDR3	size	V	J	D
TGTGCCAGCAGCCAGGAAAGGGACCGGCTTGAAGCTTTCTTT	CASSQERDRLEAFF	-	TRBV3-1/TRBV3-2	TRBJ1-1	-
TGTGCCAGCAGTTCCGCGCGACAGGGCTTGAACACTGAAGCTTTCTTT	CASSSARQGLNTEAFF	once	TRBV28	TRBJ1-1	TRBD1
TGTGCCTGGATGACAGGCGGTGGCTACACCTTC	CAWMTGGGYTF	-	TRBV30	TRBJ1-2	-
TGTGCCAGTATGGTTAAATTCGAGAACACTGAAGCTTTCTTT	CASMVKFENTEAFF	-	TRBV19	TRBJ1-1	-
TGTGCCAGCAGCCGCGACAGGGTATTCGGTGAAAAACTGTTTTTT	CASSRDRVFGEKLFF	-	TRBV3-1/TRBV3-2	TRBJ1-4	TRBD1
TGTGCCACCAGTGACCGGGACATAGATCAGCCCCAGCATTTT	CATSDRDIDQPQHF	-	TRBV24-1	TRBJ1-5	-
TGTGCCACCAGTGACCCACCAGACACTGAAGCTTTCTTT	CATSDPPDTEAFF	-	TRBV24-1	TRBJ1-1	-
TGTGCCAGCAGTGGTCGCGGGGGGTCCTACGAGCAGTACTTC	CASSGRGGSYEQYF	-	TRBV6-4	TRBJ2-7	TRBD2
TGTGCCACCAGCAGAGGCCCCTACGAGCAGTACTTC	CATSRGPYEQYF	once	TRBV15	TRBJ2-7	-
TGTGCCACCAGCAGAGATGGGCCTAGCGGGAGCTCCTACAATGAGCAGTTCTTC	CATSRDGPSGSSYNEQFF	-	TRBV15	TRBJ2-1	TRBD2
TGTGCCACCAGACCGGGACTAGCGGGAGCCTATGAGCAGTTCTTC	CATRPGLAGAYEQFF	-	TRBV24-1	TRBJ2-1	TRBD2
TGTGCCAGCAGCCACCGAGGACAGGGAGTTAGTGGCTACACCTTC	CASSHRGQGVSGYTF	once	TRBV3-1/TRBV3-2	TRBJ1-2	TRBD1
TGCGCCAGCAGCTTGGGGCAGTCTAATGAAAAACTGTTTTTT	CASSLGQSNEKLFF	once	TRBV5-1	TRBJ1-4	-
TGTGCCAGCAGCCCCAGGTTGAGCGGGAGGTCCCAGCAGTACTTC	CASSPRLSGRSQQYF	-	TRBV11-3	TRBJ2-7	TRBD2
TGTGCCAGCTCACCGGGGATCTACGAGCAGTACTTC	CASSPGIYEQYF	-	TRBV18	TRBJ2-7	-
TGTGCCTGGAGTGTAGCCAGGGAAGGGTTCGAGCAGTACTTC	CAWSVAREGFEQYF	-	TRBV30	TRBJ2-7	-
TGCGCCAGCAGCTACGGACAGGGCCCTTATGGCTACACCTTC	CASSYGQGPYGYTF	-	TRBV5-1	TRBJ1-2	TRBD1
TGTGCCAGCAGAAACGGGGCAGGGGGAATCACCGGGGAGCTGTTTTTT	CASRNGAGGITGELFF	-	TRBV27	TRBJ2-2	TRBD1
TGTGCCTGGGGCAGGGGGGGCAATGAAAAACTGTTTTTT	CAWGRGGNEKLFF	-	TRBV30	TRBJ1-4	TRBD1
TGTGCCAGCACTTCAGGCCGCTCCTACGAGCAGTACTTC	CASTSGRSYEQYF	-	TRBV27	TRBJ2-7	-
TGTGCCAGCAGCCAAGGGAAATATAATGAAAAACTGTTTTTT	CASSQGKYNEKLFF	-	TRBV7-9	TRBJ1-4	-
TGTGCCACGACAACCTGGTCTGGACAGGGAAGGTATGGCTACACCTTC	CATTTWSGQGRYGYTF	-	TRBV19	TRBJ1-2	TRBD1
TGCGCCAGCAGCTTGGACGCGGGAGGGGAGACCCAGTACTTC	CASSLDAGGETQYF	-	TRBV5-1	TRBJ2-5	TRBD2
TGTGCCAGCAGGAGGGAGGCCAATAATTCACCCCTCCACTTT	CASRREANNSPLHF	-	TRBV7-9	TRBJ1-6	-
TGTGCCAGCAGCTTGGCCGGGACAGGGATGAATGAAAAACTGTTTTTT	CASSLAGTGMNEKLFF	few	TRBV5-4	TRBJ1-4	TRBD1
TGTGCCAGCAGCGCCCGGGACCCAGATACCGGGGAGCTGTTTTTT	CASSARDPDTGELFF	-	TRBV14	TRBJ2-2	-
TGTGCCAGCAGCTCCGGGACTAGCACAGATACGCAGTATTTT	CASSSGTSTDTQYF	-	TRBV5-4	TRBJ2-3	-
TGTGCCAGCAGCTTTAGTGGAGTGACGAACACCGGGGAGCTGTTTTTT	CASSFSGVTNTGELFF	-	TRBV7-3	TRBJ2-2	-
TGTGCCAGCAGTTTTATCGGGACAGGGTCCGCAGATGAGCAGTTCTTC	CASSFIGTGSADEQFF	-	TRBV28	TRBJ2-1	TRBD1
TGTGCCAGCAGTTACGGGGACAGGGCCGCCTACGAGCAGTACTTC	CASSYGDRAAYEQYF	-	TRBV6-2/TRBV6-3	TRBJ2-7	TRBD1
TGTGCCAGCAGCCCCCGGACTAGCGGTTACAATGAGCAGTTCTTC	CASSPRTSGYNEQFF	once	TRBV11-3	TRBJ2-1	TRBD2
TGTGCCAGCAGCTTAAAGCAGCGGGCCCTACACTACGAGCAGTACTTC	CASSLKQRALHYEQYF	-	TRBV7-6	TRBJ2-7	-
TGTGCCAGCAGTTCCAGACAACACTATGGCTACACCTTC	CASSSRQHYGYTF	-	TRBV27	TRBJ1-2	-
TGCAGTGCTAGTAGGATGCTTTCGCCCCAGCATTTT	CSASRMLSPQHF	-	TRBV20-1	TRBJ1-5	-
TGTGCCAGCACACCTCGGGGACCTCTTTACGAGCAGTACTTC	CASTPRGPLYEQYF	-	TRBV28	TRBJ2-7	-
TGTGCCACCACCAGCGGCTCCTACAATGAGCAGTTCTTC	CATTSGSYNEQFF	-	TRBV24-1	TRBJ2-1	-
TGTGCCAGCAGTTTATCGTCTCGAAGGGGTCAGTACTTC	CASSLSSRRGQYF	-	TRBV27	TRBJ2-4	-
TGTGCCAGCAGTTCTGGACAGGGGGCTGAAGCTTTCTTT	CASSSGQGAEAFF	-	TRBV28	TRBJ1-1	TRBD1
TGTGCCAGTAGCAGGACAGGGAGCAATCAGCCCCAGCATTTT	CASSRTGSNQPQHF	-	TRBV19	TRBJ1-5	TRBD1
TGTGCCAGCAGCCAGGCCGGGACAGGGTACTACGAGCAGTACTTC	CASSQAGTGYYEQYF	-	TRBV14	TRBJ2-7	TRBD1
TGCAGCGTTGAGGAGCAGCTAAACACTGAAGCTTTCTTT	CSVEEQLNTEAFF	-	TRBV29-1	TRBJ1-1	-
TGTGCCAGCAGTTCGCAGGGGACTAATGAAAAACTGTTTTTT	CASSSQGTNEKLFF	-	TRBV2	TRBJ1-4	-
TGCGCCAGCAGCTTGCTAGTCCCGGGACAGGGGAACACTGAAGCTTTCTTT	CASSLLVPGQGNTEAFF	-	TRBV5-1	TRBJ1-1	TRBD1
TGTGCCAGCTCAAAAACAGGGGAAGGTTCACCCCTCCACTTT	CASSKTGEGSPLHF	-	TRBV18	TRBJ1-6	TRBD1
TGTGCCAGCAGCTTAGCTTCAGGGCAGCATTCACCCCTCCACTTT	CASSLASGQHSPLHF	-	TRBV7-9	TRBJ1-6	-
TGTGCCAGCAGTTTAGGCAGGGACCATGGCTACACCTTC	CASSLGRDHGYTF	-	TRBV27	TRBJ1-2	-
TGTAGACCGAAAGGGGGAAACACCATATATTTT	CRPKGGNTIYF	-	TRBV21-1	TRBJ1-3	-